What follows are 7 T cell receptor beta chains derived from one specimen sequenced in a study of neurological immune-mediated disorders. TCRdb processed the 5' RACE reads anew with MiXCR; each CDR3 protein has one entry. The table includes about 80,000 distinct CDR3 sequences, roughly 4.7% detected once. Sequencing was done on a sample of PBMCs. The receptor source for this set is a woman younger than 45 with multiple sclerosis.

This clonotype came up many times. V and J are TRBV5-1 and TRBJ2-2; TRBD1 matches 7 bases. The junction had 5 bases not matched to a gene; V was cut back by 3 bases and J by 3 bases. From germline, CDR1 is SGHRS and CDR2 YFSETQ. The CDR3 is made up of 15 amino acids. The CDR3 bases are TGCGCCAGCAGCTCGCGGACAGGTGACACCGGGGAGCTGTTTTTT. Amino acid sequence: CASSSRTGDTGELFF.

This clonotype has a handful of counts. The chain links TRBV20-1 to TRBJ2-5; D may be TRBD2 (7 bases). Trimming shortened V by 7 bases and J by 5 bases, and 14 bases separated the two germline ends. This CDR3 has 12 residues. Germline loops: CDR1 DFQATT, CDR2 SNEGSKA (reference sequence). The CDR3 loop reads CSVPGGLETQYF. The CDR3 DNA is TGCAGTGTCCCCGGGGGGCTGGAGACCCAGTACTTC.

This clonotype was counted ten times or more. The V call is TRBV20-1, the J call TRBJ2-2; 10 positions match TRBD1. The V segment lost 6 bases and the J segment 0 bases; nucleotides outside the gene matches: 1. This CDR3 spans 14 amino acids. Germline lookup yields CDR1 DFQATT and CDR2 SNEGSKA (reference sequence). For the CDR3, the DNA is TGCAGTGCGACAGGGGGCGCGAACACCGGGGAGCTGTTTTTT. Translating gives CSATGGANTGELFF.

This clonotype was recorded at least ten times. V and J are TRBV12-3 or TRBV12-4 and TRBJ1-5, with a weak D call TRBD1 (5 bases). The CDR3 length is 14 residues. The V gene lost 7 bases and the J gene lost 6 bases, with 16 bases spanning the gap. The CDR3 sequence: CASTRDSSSQPQHF. CDR3 sequence (DNA): TGTGCCAGCACTCGGGACTCTAGTAGTCAGCCCCAGCATTTT.

Many counts were recorded for this clonotype. J is TRBJ2-7 and V is TRBV20-1; D might be TRBD2 (5 bases). V dropped 0 bases and J dropped 9 bases, with 15 bases sitting between them. Germline V lookup: CDR1 DFQATT, CDR2 SNEGSKA (reference sequence). CDR3 length: 13 amino acids. The CDR3 reads CSARDQASLGQYF. CDR3 nucleotide sequence: TGCAGTGCTAGAGATCAGGCTAGCCTGGGGCAGTACTTC.

This clonotype appeared a few times. The rearrangement joins TRBV20-1 to TRBJ1-5, with 7 bases identical to TRBD1. With 1 base clipped from V and 4 bases from J, the junction kept 7 bases outside the gene matches. CDR1 DFQATT and CDR2 SNEGSKA come from the germline V gene (reference sequence). The CDR3 contains 15 residues. Here the CDR3 DNA reads TGCAGTGCTAGAGTCAGGGGGTACGGAAATCAGCCCCAGCATTTT. Its protein product is CSARVRGYGNQPQHF.

This clonotype was counted at least ten times. The gene calls are TRBV5-1 and TRBJ1-3; 9 bases fit TRBD1. Germline V gene lookup returns CDR1 SGHRS and CDR2 YFSETQ. The V segment lost 5 bases and the J segment 4 bases; nucleotides outside the gene matches: 7. The CDR3 spans 15 residues. CDR3 in DNA: TGCGCCAGCAGTGTACAGGGGGCGGACGGAAACACCATATATTTT. Amino acids: CASSVQGADGNTIYF. Based on the CDR3 plus reference TRBV5-1 and TRBJ1-3, the full variable domain is KAGVTQTPRYLIKTRGQQVTLSCSPISGHRSVSWYQQTPGQGLQFLFEYFSETQRNKGNFPGRFSGRQFSNSRSEMNVSTLELGDSALYLCASSVQGADGNTIYFGEGSWLTVV.